The T cell receptor beta chain described here comes from a study of radiation and T cells in renal cell carcinoma. General study points: No pretreatment tumor biopsies were available for baseline clonotypes.

This sample's time point: blood 4 weeks post-SBRT, at nephrectomy. Treatment indicated: 15 Gy SBRT to primary tumor, nephrectomy 4 weeks later. This CDR3 comprises 14 residues. Germline CDR1 reads SGHRS; CDR2 reads YFSETQ. V lost 0 bases and J 6 bases, leaving 13 bases between the germline ends. This clone was counted once. The antigen is undetermined. Generated by immunoSEQ multiplex PCR, the TCRdb table keeps only in-frame clones and is missing some. The sample carries tens of thousands of clones, 85% recorded once. This receptor was identified in a man in his fifties with renal cell carcinoma. V usage is TRBV5-1 and J usage is TRBJ2-7, with D perhaps given as TRBD1 or TRBD2 (5 bases each). The sample was blood, taken from a patient whose treatment included radiotherapy and nephrectomy. CDR3 protein: CASSLGGSVGEQYF. The DNA for the CDR3 is TGCGCCAGCAGCTTGGGGGGGTCGGTCGGCGAGCAGTACTTC.